One sample yielded the 12 T cell receptor beta chains listed below, sequenced in a study of breast tumors, draining lymph nodes, adjacent tissues. TCRdb redid the calling of the multiplex PCR reads with MiXCR, one entry per CDR3 protein. Seen here are around 130,000 distinct CDR3 sequences, 30% to 35% observed once, and the top ten hold about 2.5%. Breast cancer patients provided tissue from their axillary draining lymph nodes. Sequences were obtained from axillary lymph node tissue. Receptor source: a female donor with breast cancer. Some clones in this sample may be carry-over from other donors' samples.

Ten or more counts support this clonotype. V and J are TRBV4-1 and TRBJ1-2; no clear D. CDR1 MGHRA and CDR2 YSYEKL come from the germline V gene. The CDR3 is 15 residues long. Trimming shortened V by 0 bases and J by 8 bases, and 16 bases separated the two germline ends. CDR3 region: CASSQEGWEGTGYTF. The CDR3 coding sequence is TGCGCCAGCAGCCAAGAAGGATGGGAGGGTACAGGCTACACCTTC.

This clonotype was counted many times. This chain links TRBV6-6 with TRBJ1-6; D is perhaps TRBD1 (5 bases). V was pared by 8 bases and J by 8 bases, with 7 bases between. Germline-derived CDR1 and CDR2 are MNHNY and SVGAGI (reference sequence). This CDR3 has 11 residues. In nucleotides, the CDR3 is TGTGCCAGCGCGGGGGATTCACCCCTCCACTTT. Translation gives CASAGDSPLHF.

This clonotype was counted ten times or more. The rearrangement joins TRBV28 to TRBJ1-2; unclear D gene. The ends were cut back, 7 bases at V and 8 bases at J, with 11 bases in the middle. CDR1 MDHEN and CDR2 SYDVKM come from the germline V gene. The CDR3 consists of 11 residues. CDR3 loop: CASMTFGGYTF. CDR3 nucleotide sequence: TGTGCCAGCATGACCTTTGGGGGCTACACCTTC.

Ten or more counts support this clonotype. The J gene is TRBJ1-6, the V gene TRBV30; no firm D call. The V end was cut by 7 bases, the J end by 0 bases, with 16 bases between. The germline V gene has CDR1 GTSNPN and CDR2 SVGIG (reference sequence). This CDR3 has 16 amino acids. CDR3 nucleotide sequence: TGTGCCTCTTCTTTACCTTCGAGCTCCTATAATTCACCCCTCCACTTT. It yields the protein CASSLPSSSYNSPLHF.

In this sample, this clonotype turned up a few times. The chain uses TRBV11-3 and TRBJ2-6; 10 positions match TRBD1. With 4 bases clipped from V and 0 bases from J, the junction kept 3 bases outside the gene matches. The CDR3 has 17 residues. Germline CDR1 SGHNT, CDR2 YENEEA. CDR3 residues: CASSSGQGTSGANVLTF. CDR3 nucleotide sequence: TGTGCCAGCAGCTCGGGACAGGGGACCTCTGGGGCCAACGTCCTGACTTTC.

With respect to this clonotype: The junction and the germline gene differ at one end; a read error may be behind it. This chain uses TRBV2 with TRBJ2-2; D is uncertain. The CDR3 is 15 residues long. Germline V CDR1 and CDR2: SNHLY, FYNNEI. The CDR3 spells CASSEAQGPTWELFF. The CDR3 DNA sequence: TGTGCCAGCAGTGAAGCTCAAGGACCCACCTGGGAGCTGTTTTTT.

Many counts were recorded for this clonotype. V gene TRBV6-5 combines with J gene TRBJ1-2, with D perhaps TRBD1 (5 bases). Per germline, CDR1 MNHEY and CDR2 SVGAGI. V gave up 0 bases and J gave up 12 bases, with 17 bases separating them. This CDR3 contains 14 residues. The CDR3 DNA sequence: TGTGCCAGCAGTTACTCCCCAGGGAAGGTTGGGAACACCTTC. Translation gives CASSYSPGKVGNTF.

The chain is built from TRBV7-2 and TRBJ2-2; 9 nucleotides match TRBD1. CDR1 and CDR2 from the germline V gene are SGHTA and FQGNSA. This CDR3 contains 15 residues. J gave up 6 bases and V 5 bases, and 7 bases lay outside the gene matches. CDR3 protein: CASSTDRGSPGELFF. In nucleotides, the CDR3 is TGTGCCAGCAGCACCGACAGGGGGAGCCCCGGGGAGCTGTTTTTT.

This clonotype was recorded at least ten times. A read error is possible here, since a much larger clone lies one base away. This sequence joins TRBV7-9 and TRBJ2-6; D may be TRBD2 (6 bases). Germline lookup yields CDR1 SEHNR and CDR2 FQNEAQ (reference sequence). This CDR3 contains 17 residues. This CDR3 reads CASKGGGMGSGANLLTF. In nucleotides, the CDR3 is TGTGCCAGCAAGGGCGGAGGGATGGGCTCTGGGGCCAACCTCCTGACTTTC.

The rearrangement links TRBV10-2 to TRBJ2-3, with TRBD1 identical over 9 bases. The length of the CDR3 is 14 residues. The germline V gene has CDR1 WSHSY and CDR2 SAAADI. The V and J ends lost 7 bases and 4 bases, in that order; junction bases with no gene match: 6. The CDR3 DNA follows: TGCGCCAGCACTCGACAGGGGGGCGCAGATACGCAGTATTTT. Residues: CASTRQGGADTQYF.

This rearrangement joins TRBV24-1 to TRBJ2-3, with unresolved D. V shed 7 bases and J shed 2 bases, with 9 bases lying between them. This CDR3 is built from 13 residues. Per the germline V gene, CDR1 is KGHDR and CDR2 is SFDVKD. The CDR3 bases are TGTGCCACCAGCCTCCCAGACACAGATACGCAGTATTTT. Translating it yields CATSLPDTDTQYF.

This clonotype has a handful of counts. The V gene is TRBV20-1, the J gene TRBJ2-7, with 8 nucleotides matching TRBD1. The CDR3 has 15 amino acids. Germline-derived CDR1 and CDR2 are DFQATT and SNEGSKA (reference sequence). V was clipped by 0 bases and J by 2 bases; unmatched bases: 6. The CDR3, as DNA: TGCAGTGCTAGAGAATCCGGGACAGGCGCCTACGAGCAGTACGTC. It specifies CSARESGTGAYEQYV.